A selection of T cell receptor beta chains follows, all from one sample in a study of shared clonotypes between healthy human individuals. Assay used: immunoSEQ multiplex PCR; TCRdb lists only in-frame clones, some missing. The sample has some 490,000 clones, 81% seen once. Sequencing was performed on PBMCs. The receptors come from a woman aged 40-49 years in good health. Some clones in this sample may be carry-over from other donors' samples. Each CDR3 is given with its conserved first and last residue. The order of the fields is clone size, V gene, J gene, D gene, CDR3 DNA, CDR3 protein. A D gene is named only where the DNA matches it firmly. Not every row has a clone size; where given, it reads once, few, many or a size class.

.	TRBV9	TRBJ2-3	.	TGTGCCAGCAGCGTAGTTTCTGATACGCAGTATTTT	CASSVVSDTQYF
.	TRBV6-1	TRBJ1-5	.	TGTGCCAGCAGTGAGCTCAGGGGAGGGAATCAGCCCCAGCATTTT	CASSELRGGNQPQHF
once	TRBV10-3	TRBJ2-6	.	TGTGCCATCAGTGCGGAGGGTCCTGGGGCCAACGTCCTGACTTTC	CAISAEGPGANVLTF
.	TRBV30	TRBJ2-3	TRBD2	TGTGCCTGGAGCCCCGGACTAGGCGATACGCAGTATTTT	CAWSPGLGDTQYF
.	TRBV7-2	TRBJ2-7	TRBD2	TGTGCCAGCAGCCCCGGGACTAGCGGGAGGCACGAGCAGTACTTC	CASSPGTSGRHEQYF
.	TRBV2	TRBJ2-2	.	TGTGCCAGCAGTGAATCTCAGGGGATGGGCACCGGGGAGCTGTTTTTT	CASSESQGMGTGELFF
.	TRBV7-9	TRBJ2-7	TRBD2	TGTGCCAGCAGCGGGGGACTAGCGGGAATCCACGAGCAGTACTTC	CASSGGLAGIHEQYF
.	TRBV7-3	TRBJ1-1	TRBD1	TGTGCCAGCAGCCCACGCCCGGACAGGGTGAACACTGAAGCTTTCTTT	CASSPRPDRVNTEAFF
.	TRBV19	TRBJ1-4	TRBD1	TGTGCCAGACACCGGGACAGGGGAGAAAAACTGTTTTTT	CARHRDRGEKLFF
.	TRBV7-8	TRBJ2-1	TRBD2	TGTGCCAGCAGGCCGAGACTAGCGGGAGCATCGGGGGAGCAGTTCTTC	CASRPRLAGASGEQFF
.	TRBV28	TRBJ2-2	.	TGTGCCAGCAGAAATAGGGACACCGGGGAGCTGTTTTTT	CASRNRDTGELFF
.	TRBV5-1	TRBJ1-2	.	TGCGCCAGCAGCTTGGTCGGGTCGGGTAGACTAAGCTACACCTTC	CASSLVGSGRLSYTF
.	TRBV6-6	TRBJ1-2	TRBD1	TGTGCCACAAGGGGGGCAGGGGGTATCTATGGCTACACCTTC	CATRGAGGIYGYTF
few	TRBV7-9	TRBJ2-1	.	TGTGCCAGCAGCTTAGCCGGACCTGGGCAGTTCTTC	CASSLAGPGQFF
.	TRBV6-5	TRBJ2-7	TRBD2	TGTGCCAGCAGTTATGGGGCTAGCGGGGGCTACGAGCAGTACTTC	CASSYGASGGYEQYF
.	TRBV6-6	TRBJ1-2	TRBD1	TGTGCCAGCAGTCCGACAGGGGGGCGGTATGGCTACACCTTC	CASSPTGGRYGYTF
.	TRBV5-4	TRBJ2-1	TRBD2	TGTGCCAGCAGCTTACTAGCGGGGGATTACAATGAGCAGTTCTTC	CASSLLAGDYNEQFF
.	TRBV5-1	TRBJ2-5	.	TGCGCCAGCAGCCCCCAGAGCCAAGAGACCCAGTACTTC	CASSPQSQETQYF
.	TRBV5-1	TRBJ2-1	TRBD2	TGCGCCAGCAGCTGGTGGGGGACTAGGCTCCACAATGAGCAGTTCTTC	CASSWWGTRLHNEQFF
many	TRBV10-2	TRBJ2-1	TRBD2	TGCGCCAGCAGTGAGTCGATTGCTAGCGGGCACAATGAGCAGTTCTTC	CASSESIASGHNEQFF
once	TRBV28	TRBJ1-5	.	TGTGCCAGCAGTTTTTGGCAGGTGAATCAGCCCCAGCATTTT	CASSFWQVNQPQHF
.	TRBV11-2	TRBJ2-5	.	TGTGCCAGCAGCTTAGTGGCTGAGACCCAGTACTTC	CASSLVAETQYF
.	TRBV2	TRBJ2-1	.	TGTGCCAGCAGTGTGCAGGATGAGCAGTTCTTC	CASSVQDEQFF
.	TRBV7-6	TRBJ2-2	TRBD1	TGTGCCAGCAGCAAAATGGGGGACAGGGTGGACACCGGGGAGCTGTTTTTT	CASSKMGDRVDTGELFF
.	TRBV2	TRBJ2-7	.	TGTGCCAGCCTGGATCCTTCCACCGGGACGGTGAAATACGAGCAGTACTTC	CASLDPSTGTVKYEQYF
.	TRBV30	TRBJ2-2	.	TGTGCCTGGAGTTCGGTGTTCGGGGAGCTGTTTTTT	CAWSSVFGELFF
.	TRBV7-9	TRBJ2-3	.	TGTGCCAGCTCAGCTTCCCTAGCAGATACGCAGTATTTT	CASSASLADTQYF
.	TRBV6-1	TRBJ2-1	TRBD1	TGTGCCAGCACCCAGGGGGCTGCCGCCTACAATGAGCAGTTCTTC	CASTQGAAAYNEQFF
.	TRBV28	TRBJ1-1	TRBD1	TGTGCCAGCAGTGGACAGGGGGCGACGAGTGAAGCTTTCTTT	CASSGQGATSEAFF
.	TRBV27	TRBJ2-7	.	TGTGCCAGCATGGGCAGGGCAGGATTCTACGAGCAGTACTTC	CASMGRAGFYEQYF
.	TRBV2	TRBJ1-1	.	TGTGCCAGCAGTGAGCTACCGAACACTGAAGCCTTCTTT	CASSELPNTEAFF
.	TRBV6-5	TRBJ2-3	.	TGTGCCAGCAGTTTTCTAACGGGAGCAGATACGCAGTATTTT	CASSFLTGADTQYF